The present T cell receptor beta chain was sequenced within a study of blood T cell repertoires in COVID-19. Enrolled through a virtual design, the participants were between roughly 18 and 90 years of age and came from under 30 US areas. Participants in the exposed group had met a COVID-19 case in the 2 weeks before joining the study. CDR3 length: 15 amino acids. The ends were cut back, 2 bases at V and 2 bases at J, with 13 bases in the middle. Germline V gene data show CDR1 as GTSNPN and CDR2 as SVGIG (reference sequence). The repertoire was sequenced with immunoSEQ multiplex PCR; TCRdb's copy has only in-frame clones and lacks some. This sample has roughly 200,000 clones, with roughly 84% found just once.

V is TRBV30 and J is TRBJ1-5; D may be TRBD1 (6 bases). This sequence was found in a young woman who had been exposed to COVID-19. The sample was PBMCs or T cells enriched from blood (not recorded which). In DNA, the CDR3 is TGTGCCTGGAGTCAAATACAGGGACGCAATCAGCCCCAGCATTTT. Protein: CAWSQIQGRNQPQHF.